Sequencing of this T cell receptor (beta chain) was carried out in a study of shared clonotypes between healthy human individuals. Study findings and constraints: When compared with the clonotypes that were shared by all four sorted-subset donors, the non-shared clonotypes turned out to have lower generation probabilities.

It was roughly 210 ng DNA, 25,000 to 35,000 T cell genomes, that sorted-subset replicate PCRs used. Here immunoSEQ multiplex PCR was the method, and the copy in TCRdb shows in-frame clones only, minus some. The sample contains fewer than 1 million clones, around 96% of which appear only once. Naive-designated CD8 cells lacked CD45RO, were positively enriched for CCR7, and omitted terminally differentiated effector memory CD45RA+ cells. None of the donors, who were healthy HIV-negative adults, had recently had acute infections or vaccinations. Trimming removed 4 bases from V and 2 bases from J, with 22 bases in between. This CDR3 comprises 17 residues. CDR1 is SGDLS and CDR2 is YYNGEE in the germline V gene. As regards this clone: Its target is unknown.

The receptor was derived from a man between 25 and 39 years old in good health. The specimen was naive CD8+ T cells sorted from blood. The genes are TRBV9 and TRBJ2-7; tentative D call: TRBD1 (7 bases). The chain's CDR3 is CASSHPRLGGDPYEQYF. DNA for the CDR3: TGTGCCAGCAGCCACCCCCGACTAGGGGGCGATCCCTACGAGCAGTACTTC.